Listed here are 8 T cell receptor beta chains from one sample, sequenced in a study of T cell changes during pregnancy in multiple sclerosis. Assay used: immunoSEQ multiplex PCR; TCRdb lists only in-frame clones, some missing. The sample gives 85,000 to 130,000 clones, 91% of which show up once; 1.6% is in the top ten. Sequencing was performed on peripheral blood, taken before pregnancy. Receptors were obtained from a female donor with multiple sclerosis, enrolled in a pregnancy study.

This chain links TRBV30 with TRBJ1-2; 9 nucleotides match TRBD1. Trimming took 6 bases from V and 7 from J; bases not matched to a gene: 3. From germline, CDR1 is GTSNPN and CDR2 SVGIG (reference sequence). The CDR3 consists of 11 residues. Written as DNA, the CDR3 is TGTGCCTGCCGGGACAGGGTTGGCTACACCTTC. Translating it yields CACRDRVGYTF.

For this clone: Other DNA sequences within the sample encode an identical CDR3. The gene calls are TRBV6-4 and TRBJ2-1, with D maybe TRBD2 (5 bases). Germline lookup yields CDR1 MRHNA and CDR2 SNTAGT. V lost 3 bases and J 2 bases, leaving 8 bases between the germline ends. The CDR3 sequence is 14 residues long. The CDR3, as DNA: TGTGCCAGCAGTGAAGAGGGAGCCTACAATGAGCAGTTCTTC. This sequence encodes CASSEEGAYNEQFF.

The DNA of the CDR3 is TGTGCCAGCAGCAGGGACAATCTAGCCAAAAACATTCAGTACTTC. It yields the protein CASSRDNLAKNIQYF. The chain recombines TRBV7-2 with TRBJ2-4; D is possibly TRBD1 (6 bases). Trimming pared 5 bases from V and 0 bases from J, leaving 11 bases between. Looked up from germline, CDR1 is SGHTA and CDR2 is FQGNSA. This CDR3 is 15 amino acids long. Combining the CDR3 with reference TRBV7-2 and TRBJ2-4 gives the whole variable domain GAGVSQSPSNKVTEKGKDVELRCDPISGHTALYWYRQSLGQGLEFLIYFQGNSAPDKSGLPSDRFSAERTGGSVSTLTIQRTQQEDSAVYLCASSRDNLAKNIQYFGAGTRLSVL.

This clone was observed once. The chain recombines TRBV5-6 with TRBJ2-7; 9 positions match TRBD2. Germline trimming cut 1 base from V and 3 bases from J; bases unmatched to any gene: 5. Germline V CDR1 and CDR2: SGHDT, YYEEEE. The CDR3 is made up of 15 amino acids. The CDR3 spells CASSLMSSGNYEQYF. DNA of the CDR3: TGTGCCAGCAGCTTGATGTCTAGCGGGAACTACGAGCAGTACTTC.

The chain recombines TRBV5-1 with TRBJ1-2, with 7 bases that match TRBD1. Trimming removed 7 bases from V and 5 bases from J; junction bases left unmatched: 17. Germline V gene data show CDR1 as SGHRS and CDR2 as YFSETQ. This CDR3 is built from 16 residues. The CDR3 DNA reads TGCGCCAGCGATTTAGACGGTACCGGGACAGTTTATGGCTACACCTTC. As protein: CASDLDGTGTVYGYTF. The full variable domain, completed using reference TRBV5-1 and TRBJ1-2, is KAGVTQTPRYLIKTRGQQVTLSCSPISGHRSVSWYQQTPGQGLQFLFEYFSETQRNKGNFPGRFSGRQFSNSRSEMNVSTLELGDSALYLCASDLDGTGTVYGYTFGSGTRLTVV.

The V call is TRBV5-8, the J call TRBJ1-2, with 7 bases fitting TRBD1. Germline V CDR1 and CDR2: SGHTS, YDEGEE. This CDR3 spans 13 amino acids. The ends lost 2 bases at V and 8 bases at J; junction bases unmatched: 6. The CDR3 sequence: CASSLKTGVGYTF. DNA for the CDR3: TGTGCCAGCAGCTTAAAAACAGGGGTCGGCTACACCTTC. Filled out from reference TRBV5-8 and TRBJ1-2, the complete variable domain reads EAGVTQSPTHLIKTRGQQATLRCSPISGHTSVYWYQQALGLGLQFLLWYDEGEERNRGNFPPRFSGRQFPNYSSELNVNALELEDSALYLCASSLKTGVGYTFGSGTRLTVV.

The chain employs TRBV18 and TRBJ1-1; possibly TRBD1 for D (6 bases). The germline V and J ends were trimmed by 5 bases and 4 bases, with 14 bases remaining between them. The CDR3 runs 14 residues. CDR1 and CDR2 (germline): KGHSH, LQKENI. CDR3 loop: CASSLQGDSTEAFF. In DNA form, the CDR3 reads TGTGCCAGCTCATTACAGGGTGATAGCACTGAAGCTTTCTTT.

Here the CDR3 DNA reads TGTGCCAGCAGCTTAGAAAGTGGACTAGCATCAGATACGCAGTATTTT. It specifies CASSLESGLASDTQYF. The gene calls are TRBV7-2 and TRBJ2-3; 8 nucleotides agree with TRBD2. This CDR3 has 16 residues. The V segment lost 1 base and the J segment 4 bases; nucleotides outside the gene matches: 7. Germline loops: CDR1 SGHTA, CDR2 FQGNSA. Full variable domain (rest looked up from reference TRBV7-2 and TRBJ2-3): GAGVSQSPSNKVTEKGKDVELRCDPISGHTALYWYRQSLGQGLEFLIYFQGNSAPDKSGLPSDRFSAERTGGSVSTLTIQRTQQEDSAVYLCASSLESGLASDTQYFGPGTRLTVL.